Presented here are 27 T cell receptor beta chains from one specimen sequenced in a study of chemoradiotherapy in HPV16-positive cancers. Assay used: immunoSEQ multiplex PCR; TCRdb lists only in-frame clones, some missing. The sample consists of about 12,000 clones, over 75% of them appearing once. The sequencing used blood, collected from a patient who underwent chemoradiotherapy. The receptors were gathered from a human donor with HPV-associated anogenital cancer.

V and J are TRBV6-5 and TRBJ2-7; possible D gene TRBD1, 5 bases. The CDR3 covers 16 residues. Trimming took off 2 bases at V and 5 bases at J, with 19 bases between the two ends. Germline V gives CDR1 MNHEY, CDR2 SVGAGI. The CDR3, as DNA: TGTGCCAGCAGTTACCGACCCCTCGGCAGGGCCGACGAGCAGTACTTC. Translating it yields CASSYRPLGRADEQYF.

The chain has TRBV7-8 and TRBJ1-2; D is ambiguous. Per the germline V gene, CDR1 is SGHVS and CDR2 is FQNEAQ. Trimming took off 1 base at V and 4 bases at J, with 4 bases between the two ends. This CDR3 spans 12 amino acids. The CDR3 nucleotides are TGTGCCAGCAGCTTAGGTGCCTATGGCTACACCTTC. Residues: CASSLGAYGYTF.

The J gene is TRBJ1-5, the V gene TRBV5-5; tentative D call: TRBD1 (5 bases). Trimming stripped 4 bases from V and 3 bases from J, with 14 bases between. The CDR3 has 15 amino acids. Germline CDR1 reads SGHKS; CDR2 reads YYEKEE (reference sequence). CDR3 sequence reads: CASSDLPGPNQPQHF. In nucleotides, the CDR3 is TGTGCCAGCAGCGACCTTCCGGGGCCCAATCAGCCCCAGCATTTT.

The chain carries TRBV7-9 and TRBJ1-1, with TRBD1 as a possible D gene (5 bases). The CDR3 sequence is 14 residues long. Germline V gene sequence: CDR1 SEHNR, CDR2 FQNEAQ (reference sequence). Trimming cost V 2 bases and J 1 base, with 8 bases left between them. The CDR3 here is CASSLPTGNTEAFF. The CDR3 DNA sequence: TGTGCCAGCAGCTTACCAACAGGGAACACTGAAGCTTTCTTT.

The chain combines TRBV5-6 with TRBJ2-5; TRBD1 matches 9 bases. TRBJ2-7 explains the end of the DNA better; the J call may be wrong. This CDR3 is 14 amino acids long. CDR1 is SGHDT and CDR2 is YYEEEE in the germline V gene. CDR3: CASSKGQGLYEQYF. CDR3 DNA: TGTGCCAGCAGCAAGGGACAGGGATTGTACGAGCAGTACTTC.

This chain links TRBV7-9 with TRBJ2-1; the match to TRBD2 covers 7 bases. From germline, CDR1 is SEHNR and CDR2 FQNEAQ (reference sequence). This CDR3 spans 14 amino acids. The ends lost 1 base at V and 10 bases at J; junction bases unmatched: 7. The DNA for the CDR3 is TGTGCCAGCAGCTTAGGGGGAGGGGATAGAGAGCAGTTCTTC. It translates to CASSLGGGDREQFF. Together with reference TRBV7-9 and TRBJ2-1, the CDR3 gives the full variable domain: DTGVSQNPRHKITKRGQNVTFRCDPISEHNRLYWYRQTLGQGPEFLTYFQNEAQLEKSRLLSDRFSAERPKGSFSTLEIQRTEQGDSAMYLCASSLGGGDREQFFGPGTRLTVL.

The V gene is TRBV6-1, the J gene TRBJ1-4, with TRBD1 identical over 7 bases. The V and J ends lost 6 bases and 8 bases, in that order; junction bases with no gene match: 6. CDR1 is MNHNS and CDR2 is SASEGT in the germline V gene. The CDR3 sequence is 13 residues long. CDR3 loop: CASRDRRPEKLFF. CDR3 nucleotide sequence: TGTGCCAGCAGGGACAGGCGTCCAGAAAAACTGTTTTTT.

The CDR3 sequence: CASSFYRGVSTEAFF. CDR3 in DNA: TGTGCCAGCAGCTTTTATAGGGGGGTGAGCACTGAAGCTTTCTTT. The chain employs TRBV7-4 and TRBJ1-1, with D maybe TRBD1 (6 bases). V was cut by 3 bases and J by 4 bases, with 15 bases left in between. Germline loops: CDR1 SGHVT, CDR2 SQSDAQ. This CDR3 spans 15 amino acids.

The chain has TRBV10-2 and TRBJ2-2, with D possibly matching TRBD2 (5 bases). V was cut by 7 bases and J by 4 bases, with 13 bases left in between. This CDR3 is 14 amino acids long. Germline V CDR1 and CDR2: WSHSY, SAAADI. The CDR3 nucleotides are TGCGCCAGCAAGGCCGGGGTAGGCACCGGGGAGCTGTTTTTT. Residues: CASKAGVGTGELFF.

This clone was recorded only once. This chain connects TRBV19 to TRBJ2-3; TRBD2 is a possible D gene (6 bases). This CDR3 is built from 17 residues. Trimming took 5 bases from V and 0 from J, leaving 18 bases between them. The germline CDR1 and CDR2 sequences are LNHDA and SQIVND (reference sequence). CDR3 protein: CASSPPPSRGSTDTQYF. For the CDR3, the DNA is TGTGCCAGTAGTCCCCCCCCGTCGCGGGGAAGCACAGATACGCAGTATTTT. The full variable domain, rest sourced from reference TRBV19 and TRBJ2-3, is DGGITQSPKYLFRKEGQNVTLSCEQNLNHDAMYWYRQDPGQGLRLIYYSQIVNDFQKGDIAEGYSVSREKKESFPLTVTSAQKNPTAFYLCASSPPPSRGSTDTQYFGPGTRLTVL.

This rearrangement joins TRBV30 to TRBJ1-1; D is perhaps TRBD1 (5 bases). This CDR3 is built from 15 residues. Per the germline V gene, CDR1 is GTSNPN and CDR2 is SVGIG (reference sequence). Trimming left V 2 bases short and J 2 bases short, with 15 bases between. CDR3 nucleotides: TGTGCCTGGAGTACGACAGTTACTGAAAACACTGAAGCTTTCTTT. This gives the protein CAWSTTVTENTEAFF.

This rearrangement joins TRBV7-6 to TRBJ2-2; 9 bases line up with TRBD1. The germline V gene has CDR1 SGHVS and CDR2 FNYEAQ. CDR3 length: 16 amino acids. With V trimmed by 5 bases and J by 6 bases, 10 bases remained unmatched. CDR3 nucleotide sequence: TGTGCCAGCAGCCCTCCGGGACAGGGTGCCGCCGGGGAGCTGTTTTTT. Residues: CASSPPGQGAAGELFF.

The V and J genes are TRBV11-3 and TRBJ1-1; D might be TRBD1 (5 bases). The germline CDR1 and CDR2 sequences are SGHNT and YENEEA. V gave up 1 base and J gave up 0 bases, with 6 bases separating them. The CDR3 is 14 residues long. CDR3 DNA: TGTGCCAGCAGCTTAGGGGGGTTGAACACTGAAGCTTTCTTT. Translating it yields CASSLGGLNTEAFF.

V and J are TRBV4-3 and TRBJ2-1; 8 positions agree with TRBD2. V shed 2 bases and J 2 bases; nucleotides not matched to a gene: 14. CDR3 size: 19 residues. Per the germline V gene, CDR1 is LGHNA and CDR2 is YSLEER. CDR3 coding DNA: TGCGCCAGCAGCCAAAGGGCAGGAGGCGGGGGGACAACCTACAATGAGCAGTTCTTC. It is translated as CASSQRAGGGGTTYNEQFF.

The table lists this clone with a few counts. The V gene is TRBV7-9, the J gene TRBJ1-2; D not resolved. This CDR3 region has 13 residues. Looked up from germline, CDR1 is SEHNR and CDR2 is FQNEAQ (reference sequence). V lost 6 bases, J lost 14 bases, and 22 bases lay in between. The CDR3 nucleotides read TGTGCCAGCAGTCGCTCGAGTCTATGGCTAGAGACCTTC. It is translated as CASSRSSLWLETF.

This sequence joins TRBV11-2 and TRBJ1-1; D not resolved. Germline CDR1 reads SGHAT; CDR2 reads FQNNGV. V dropped 5 bases and J dropped 1 base, with 11 bases sitting between them. The CDR3 loop spans 14 amino acids. CDR3 DNA sequence: TGTGCCAGCAGCGGCAGAGCGACGAACACTGAAGCTTTCTTT. This translates into CASSGRATNTEAFF. The full variable domain, rest sourced from reference TRBV11-2 and TRBJ1-1, is EAGVAQSPRYKIIEKRQSVAFWCNPISGHATLYWYQQILGQGPKLLIQFQNNGVVDDSQLPKDRFSAERLKGVDSTLKIQPAKLEDSAVYLCASSGRATNTEAFFGQGTRLTVV.

Details on this clone: Different DNA sequences within this sample yield the same CDR3. This chain uses TRBV19 with TRBJ1-5; 9 bases agree with TRBD1. Germline-derived CDR1 and CDR2 are LNHDA and SQIVND (reference sequence). V shed 6 bases, J shed 2 bases, and the junction held 5 bases outside the gene matches. The CDR3 loop spans 15 amino acids. The CDR3 region has the DNA TGTGCCAGTAGAAGACAGGGGGATGGCAATCAGCCCCAGCATTTT. This translates into CASRRQGDGNQPQHF.

V usage is TRBV28 and J usage is TRBJ2-5; D is perhaps TRBD1 (6 bases). CDR3 size: 13 residues. Germline CDR1 reads MDHEN; CDR2 reads SYDVKM. Trimming took off 10 bases at V and 4 bases at J, with 16 bases between the two ends. CDR3 protein: CAIPTGSGETQYF. CDR3 sequence (DNA): TGTGCCATTCCGACAGGATCGGGAGAGACCCAGTACTTC.

The J gene is TRBJ1-4, the V gene TRBV19, with D maybe TRBD1 (6 bases). Deletions cut 3 bases from V and 7 bases from J, with 15 bases between. The CDR3 totals 15 residues. Germline CDR1 and CDR2: LNHDA and SQIVND (reference sequence). The CDR3 protein is CASSIRRSRGEKLFF. The CDR3, as DNA: TGTGCCAGTAGTATCCGACGTTCCAGGGGTGAAAAACTGTTTTTT. The entire variable domain, with the rest obtained from reference TRBV19 and TRBJ1-4, is as follows: DGGITQSPKYLFRKEGQNVTLSCEQNLNHDAMYWYRQDPGQGLRLIYYSQIVNDFQKGDIAEGYSVSREKKESFPLTVTSAQKNPTAFYLCASSIRRSRGEKLFFGSGTQLSVL.

The sample holds one count of this clone. The rearrangement joins TRBV6-6 to TRBJ1-1, with D possibly being TRBD1 (6 bases). V dropped 6 bases and J dropped 0 bases, with 17 bases sitting between them. The CDR3 spans 16 residues. In germline, CDR1 is MNHNY, CDR2 SVGAGI (reference sequence). CDR3 sequence (DNA): TGTGCCAGCAGACTACCTCCAGGGGACATGAACACTGAAGCTTTCTTT. Protein: CASRLPPGDMNTEAFF.

The chain has TRBV18 and TRBJ1-5, with D unresolved. The V end was cut by 5 bases, the J end by 3 bases, with 14 bases between. The CDR3 runs 15 residues. Looked up from germline, CDR1 is KGHSH and CDR2 is LQKENI. The CDR3 here is CASSAMGDLNQPQHF. DNA of the CDR3: TGTGCCAGCTCAGCGATGGGTGACCTCAATCAGCCCCAGCATTTT.

This clone was detected only a few times. The rearrangement links TRBV18 to TRBJ1-5, with D perhaps matching TRBD1 (5 bases). Deletions cut 6 bases from V and 9 bases from J, with 18 bases between. This CDR3 is 14 amino acids long. Germline CDR1 is KGHSH and CDR2 is LQKENI. The CDR3 protein is CASSRTEGRRPQHF. The CDR3 DNA reads as TGTGCCAGCTCTCGTACAGAGGGGAGGCGGCCCCAGCATTTT. The variable domain in full, with the rest retrieved from reference TRBV18 and TRBJ1-5, is NAGVMQNPRHLVRRRGQEARLRCSPMKGHSHVYWYRQLPEEGLKFMVYLQKENIIDESGMPKERFSAEFPKEGPSILRIQQVVRGDSAAYFCASSRTEGRRPQHFGDGTRLSIL.

This sequence joins TRBV5-1 and TRBJ2-7, with 7 bases lining up with TRBD1. The V segment lost 2 bases and the J segment 3 bases; nucleotides outside the gene matches: 8. Germline values: CDR1 SGHRS, CDR2 YFSETQ. This CDR3 comprises 15 residues. The CDR3: CASSLGTAANYEQYF. CDR3 coding DNA: TGCGCCAGCAGCTTAGGGACAGCCGCCAACTACGAGCAGTACTTC. Filled out from reference TRBV5-1 and TRBJ2-7, the complete variable domain reads KAGVTQTPRYLIKTRGQQVTLSCSPISGHRSVSWYQQTPGQGLQFLFEYFSETQRNKGNFPGRFSGRQFSNSRSEMNVSTLELGDSALYLCASSLGTAANYEQYFGPGTRLTVT.

V and J are TRBV19 and TRBJ2-5, with TRBD2 matching 7 bases. The germline V gene encodes CDR1 LNHDA and CDR2 SQIVND (reference sequence). The CDR3 has 14 residues. After removal of 0 bases from V and 5 bases from J, the junction contained 3 bases not matched to a gene. The CDR3 DNA is TGTGCCAGTAGTATAGAGGGGCGGGGGGAGACCCAGTACTTC. Translating gives CASSIEGRGETQYF.

The J gene is TRBJ2-5, the V gene TRBV28, with TRBD2 as a possible D gene (6 bases). Germline loops: CDR1 MDHEN, CDR2 SYDVKM. The CDR3 has 14 residues. Trimming pared 2 bases from V and 5 bases from J, leaving 12 bases between. This CDR3 reads CASSLGGSSETQYF. The CDR3 DNA reads TGTGCCAGCAGTTTAGGAGGGTCGTCGGAGACCCAGTACTTC.

This clone was detected only once. The CDR3 region is CASSKYTGPVREQYF. CDR3 nucleotides: TGTGCCAGCAGCAAATACACAGGGCCAGTGAGGGAGCAGTACTTC. The chain combines TRBV21-1 with TRBJ2-7; TRBD1 is taken as the D call from the table, unchecked against the DNA. TRBV21-1 corresponds to a pseudogene. The CDR3 has 15 residues.

The chain employs TRBV27 and TRBJ1-4; TRBD1 agrees at 9 bases. V lost 5 bases and J lost 7; bases outside the gene matches: 8. The CDR3 has 15 amino acids. CDR1 and CDR2 from the germline V gene are MNHEY and SMNVEV (reference sequence). The DNA for the CDR3 is TGTGCCAGCAGTCTACGGGGACAGGGACCTGAAAAACTGTTTTTT. It specifies CASSLRGQGPEKLFF.